This T cell receptor (beta chain) originates from a study of blood T cell repertoires in COVID-19. This CDR3 spans 15 amino acids. J was trimmed by 7 bases and V by 4 bases; bases with no gene match: 6. In germline, CDR1 is MDHEN, CDR2 SYDVKM. The data were produced by immunoSEQ multiplex PCR, yet TCRdb's version contains in-frame clones alone and is incomplete. The data contain hundreds of thousands of clones, 70% to 90% of them singletons. This TCR was sampled from a woman aged 50 to 60 who had recovered from COVID-19. V gene TRBV28 combines with J gene TRBJ2-1; the match to TRBD2 covers 11 bases. The sequencing sample was made of PBMCs or T cells enriched from blood (not recorded which). The DNA for the CDR3 is TGTGCCAGCAGTTATAGCGGGAGGGCCGGGAATGAGCAGTTCTTC. As protein: CASSYSGRAGNEQFF.